One sample yielded the 12 T cell receptor beta chains listed below, sequenced in a study of T cell repertoires in cytomegalovirus infection. MiXCR, run by TCRdb on the reads, gives a single entry per CDR3 protein. Of roughly 110,000 distinct CDR3 sequences detected, 30% to 35% appear once; the ten largest clones hold around two fifths. These receptors have no identified antigens. Specimen: CD8+ T cells from cultured PBMCs, collected from culture after CMV antigen stimulation. The origin of the receptors is a human donor in good health (CMV status not recorded). Some clones in this sample may be carry-over from other donors' samples.

The chain has TRBV12-3 or TRBV12-4 and TRBJ2-2; D gene ambiguous. This CDR3 is built from 14 residues. The germline V and J ends were trimmed by 3 bases and 3 bases, with 8 bases remaining between them. The CDR3 nucleotides read TGTGCCAGCAGTTTCCCCGACTACACCGGGGAGCTGTTTTTT. Residues: CASSFPDYTGELFF.

V and J are TRBV20-1 and TRBJ1-4; 12 bases match TRBD1. The CDR3 length is 18 residues. V was clipped by 0 bases and J by 2 bases; unmatched bases: 7. Germline values: CDR1 DFQATT, CDR2 SNEGSKA (reference sequence). The CDR3 DNA sequence: TGCAGTGCTAGAGATCGAGCGGGACAGGGGGCTACTAATGAAAAACTGTTTTTT. Translated: CSARDRAGQGATNEKLFF.

This clonotype was picked up one time. The junction and the germline gene differ at one end; a read error may be behind it. The chain is built from TRBV28 and TRBJ2-5; tentative D call: TRBD1 (5 bases). The CDR3 sequence is 13 residues long. Per germline, CDR1 MDHEN and CDR2 SYDVKM. For the CDR3, the DNA is TGTGCCAACAGTGGGGTTAACAGGGAGACCCAGTACTTC. It yields the protein CANSGVNRETQYF.

This clonotype occurred a few times. The J gene is TRBJ1-1, the V gene TRBV6-2 or TRBV6-3; the D is unclear. This CDR3 has 13 residues. The germline gives CDR1 MNHEY, CDR2 SVGEGT. V was pared by 2 bases and J by 3 bases, with 7 bases between. This CDR3 reads CASSYEEYTEAFF. CDR3 in DNA: TGTGCCAGCAGTTACGAAGAGTACACTGAAGCTTTCTTT.

The V and J genes are TRBV24-1 and TRBJ2-1, with 13 nucleotides matching TRBD2. The CDR3 contains 18 residues. After removal of 5 bases from V and 7 bases from J, the junction contained 13 bases not matched to a gene. Germline CDR1 KGHDR, CDR2 SFDVKD. CDR3 protein: CATSADPLLAGGENEQFF. The CDR3 nucleotides are TGTGCCACCAGTGCCGACCCTCTACTAGCGGGGGGGGAAAATGAGCAGTTCTTC.

This clonotype was detected ten times or more. The chain joins TRBV7-6 to TRBJ1-5, with TRBD1 identical over 10 bases. This CDR3 has 18 residues. V was clipped by 5 bases and J by 2 bases; unmatched bases: 12. Germline assignment: CDR1 SGHVS and CDR2 FNYEAQ. The chain's CDR3 is CASSLRTGGMRGNQPQHF. The CDR3 DNA reads TGTGCCAGCAGCCTAAGGACAGGGGGTATGAGGGGCAATCAGCCCCAGCATTTT.

This clonotype showed up just a few times. The chain uses TRBV7-9 and TRBJ1-2; TRBD1 agrees at 12 bases. V gave up 5 bases and J gave up 8 bases; unmatched junction bases: 6. CDR3 length equals 14 residues. CDR1 and CDR2 (germline): SEHNR, FQNEAQ (reference sequence). CDR3 DNA: TGTGCCAGCAGCCCCGGGACAGGGGGCAGGGGCTACACCTTC. Its translation: CASSPGTGGRGYTF.

This clonotype was detected ten times or more. The V call is TRBV7-8, the J call TRBJ1-5; TRBD1 agrees at 10 bases. This CDR3 has 16 residues. Germline V gene data show CDR1 as SGHVS and CDR2 as FQNEAQ. Germline trimming cut 5 bases from V and 2 bases from J; bases unmatched to any gene: 6. As DNA, the CDR3 is TGTGCCAGCAGCAGAGAAGGACAGGGGGGCAATCAGCCCCAGCATTTT. It translates to CASSREGQGGNQPQHF.

In its sample, this clonotype was seen many times. This sequence joins TRBV7-6 and TRBJ1-5; unclear D gene. The CDR3 covers 15 residues. V lost 1 base and J lost 2, with 9 bases in between. Germline V gene sequence: CDR1 SGHVS, CDR2 FNYEAQ. CDR3 sequence reads: CASSLGTTGNQPQHF. In DNA, the CDR3 is TGTGCCAGCAGCTTAGGCACGACGGGCAATCAGCCCCAGCATTTT. Supplemented by reference TRBV7-6 and TRBJ1-5, the full variable domain reads GAGVSQSPRYKVTKRGQDVALRCDPISGHVSLYWYRQALGQGPEFLTYFNYEAQQDKSGLPNDRFSAERPEGSISTLTIQRTEQRDSAMYRCASSLGTTGNQPQHFGDGTRLSIL.

The chain joins TRBV6-6 to TRBJ2-7, with 7 nucleotides matching TRBD2. This CDR3 has 14 residues. J gave up 6 bases and V 5 bases, and 10 bases lay outside the gene matches. Per germline, CDR1 MNHNY and CDR2 SVGAGI (reference sequence). The CDR3 sequence: CASSARGSRSEQYF. CDR3 sequence (DNA): TGTGCCAGCAGTGCGCGGGGGAGTCGAAGCGAGCAGTACTTC.

Concerning this clonotype itself: One end of the junction varies from germline; a read error may be responsible. The CDR3 nucleotides are TGTGCCAGCAAACAACCGGGACAGTCCTTCAATGAGCAGTTCTTC. Translating gives CASKQPGQSFNEQFF. The chain couples TRBV27 to TRBJ2-1, with 7 nucleotides matching TRBD1. Germline lookup yields CDR1 MNHEY and CDR2 SMNVEV (reference sequence). The length of the CDR3 is 15 residues.

V gene TRBV9 combines with J gene TRBJ2-7; D uncertain. Germline V gene sequence: CDR1 SGDLS, CDR2 YYNGEE. Trimming took 4 bases from V and 5 from J, leaving 10 bases between them. The CDR3 runs 12 residues. CDR3 bases: TGTGCCAGCAGCCCCGATGGGAACGAGCAGTACTTC. It yields the protein CASSPDGNEQYF.